A single sample is the source of the 20 T cell receptor beta chains below, sequenced in a study of shared clonotypes between healthy human individuals. Positive CCR7 selection of CD45RO-negative cells yielded the naive CD8 cells, and terminally differentiated effector memory CD45RA+ cells were excluded. Only in-frame clones appear in the TCRdb table, and some are missing; sequencing was by immunoSEQ multiplex PCR. The sample has roughly 2.1 million clones, about 93% seen once. Input material: naive CD8+ T cells from PBMCs. Every receptor here comes from a man between 18 and 29 years old in good health. Some clones in this sample may be carry-over from other donors' samples.

Concerning this clone: The same CDR3 arises from other DNA sequences in this sample as well. CDR3 DNA: TGTGCCAGCTCAACCCGCACGGGCAGCACAGATACGCAGTATTTT. Its protein is CASSTRTGSTDTQYF. This chain joins TRBV9 and TRBJ2-3, with D unclear. CDR1 is SGDLS and CDR2 is YYNGEE in the germline V gene. This CDR3 has 15 residues. Trimming took 7 bases from V and 0 from J, leaving 15 bases between them.

The chain employs TRBV27 and TRBJ1-1; D is ambiguous. Germline lookup yields CDR1 MNHEY and CDR2 SMNVEV (reference sequence). V lost 5 bases to trimming and J lost 0 bases, with 13 bases between them. The CDR3 is 15 amino acids. The CDR3 region is CASSPGPSMNTEAFF. The DNA of the CDR3 is TGTGCCAGCAGTCCGGGTCCCTCAATGAACACTGAAGCTTTCTTT.

This chain links TRBV11-2 with TRBJ1-2; perhaps TRBD1 as D (5 bases). Deletions cut 3 bases from V and 6 bases from J, with 11 bases between. CDR1 and CDR2 (germline): SGHAT, FQNNGV. This CDR3 has 13 amino acids. Here the CDR3 reads CASSFGRVDGYTF. CDR3 in DNA: TGTGCCAGCAGCTTTGGCAGGGTTGATGGCTACACCTTC. Variable domain in full (rest from reference TRBV11-2 and TRBJ1-2): EAGVAQSPRYKIIEKRQSVAFWCNPISGHATLYWYQQILGQGPKLLIQFQNNGVVDDSQLPKDRFSAERLKGVDSTLKIQPAKLEDSAVYLCASSFGRVDGYTFGSGTRLTVV.

Written as DNA, the CDR3 is TGTGCCATCAGTGAGTCGGAGGGAAATCAGCCCCAGCATTTT. Protein: CAISESEGNQPQHF. The gene calls are TRBV10-3 and TRBJ1-5; D remains unclear. Looked up from germline, CDR1 is ENHRY and CDR2 is SYGVKD. V was clipped by 0 bases and J by 4 bases, with 7 bases between them. The CDR3 is made up of 14 amino acids.

This chain's CDR3 is CASSSPGQPHNEQFF. CDR3 coding DNA: TGCGCCAGCAGCTCTCCGGGACAGCCCCACAATGAGCAGTTCTTC. The chain uses TRBV5-1 and TRBJ2-1; 7 nucleotides agree with TRBD1. J lost 5 bases, V lost 3 bases, and 8 bases had no gene match. CDR1 is SGHRS, CDR2 YFSETQ, per germline. This CDR3 has 15 amino acids.

This clone was seen a handful of times. V is TRBV9 and J is TRBJ2-1; D may match TRBD1 or TRBD2 (5 bases each). The CDR3 has 15 amino acids. Germline CDR1 and CDR2: SGDLS and YYNGEE. The V and J ends lost 0 bases and 7 bases respectively, with 14 bases between them. The CDR3 reads CASSVGLGEWNEQFF. For the CDR3, the DNA is TGTGCCAGCAGCGTAGGATTGGGGGAGTGGAATGAGCAGTTCTTC.

The rearrangement joins TRBV10-3 to TRBJ1-2; D may be TRBD1 (5 bases). The CDR3 sequence is 17 residues long. Trimming took 4 bases from V and 2 from J, leaving 20 bases between them. The V gene's germline CDR1 is ENHRY and CDR2 SYGVKD. The CDR3 loop reads CAISGLGTPEGNYGYTF. The CDR3 nucleotides are TGTGCCATCAGTGGACTCGGGACTCCCGAAGGGAACTATGGCTACACCTTC.

A note on this clone: The identical CDR3 is also encoded by other nucleotide sequences in the sample. The chain recombines TRBV6-5 with TRBJ2-7; TRBD1 agrees at 8 bases. CDR1 and CDR2 from the germline V gene are MNHEY and SVGAGI. The CDR3 consists of 16 residues. V was clipped by 0 bases and J by 2 bases; unmatched bases: 6. The CDR3 sequence: CASSYSTGQVAYEQYF. The DNA for the CDR3 is TGTGCCAGCAGTTACTCGACGGGACAGGTCGCCTACGAGCAGTACTTC.

This clone was picked up one time. The genes are TRBV5-4 and TRBJ1-4; the D gene is possibly TRBD1 (6 bases). V was pared by 4 bases and J by 5 bases, with 15 bases between. This CDR3 spans 15 amino acids. The germline gives CDR1 SGHNT, CDR2 YYREEE (reference sequence). CDR3 bases: TGTGCCAGCAGCGCCTCACAGGGAGGGAATGAAAAACTGTTTTTT. This translates into CASSASQGGNEKLFF.

Only a few counts were recorded for this clone. The genes are TRBV9 and TRBJ1-2; 7 bases align to TRBD1. Germline V gives CDR1 SGDLS, CDR2 YYNGEE. The CDR3 covers 14 residues. The V segment lost 4 bases and the J segment 3 bases; nucleotides outside the gene matches: 6. CDR3 in amino acids: CASSPHGTDYGYTF. The DNA for the CDR3 is TGTGCCAGCAGCCCCCACGGGACAGACTATGGCTACACCTTC.

The chain combines TRBV7-9 with TRBJ1-1; D unresolved. Germline assignment: CDR1 SEHNR and CDR2 FQNEAQ (reference sequence). CDR3 length: 15 residues. V lost 3 bases and J lost 0, with 11 bases in between. CDR3 region: CASSFTTELNTEAFF. The CDR3 region has the DNA TGTGCCAGCAGCTTTACCACAGAACTGAACACTGAAGCTTTCTTT.

This clone was detected once. This chain uses TRBV2 with TRBJ2-7, with a weak D call TRBD1 (6 bases). There are 13 residues in the CDR3. The V gene's germline CDR1 is SNHLY and CDR2 FYNNEI. Trimming left V 4 bases short and J 6 bases short, with 13 bases between. CDR3 protein: CASSARQVFEQYF. The CDR3 DNA reads as TGTGCCAGCAGTGCCAGACAGGTCTTCGAGCAGTACTTC.

The chain recombines TRBV12-1 with TRBJ1-1. TRBV12-1 is a known pseudogene. The CDR3 spans 17 residues. The CDR3, as DNA: TGTGCCAGCAGCTTTGTGGGGGTCCCATCCGTGAACACTGAAGCTTTCTTT. It translates to CASSFVGVPSVNTEAFF.

This chain connects TRBV19 to TRBJ2-3; D is unclear. This CDR3 is 14 amino acids long. With 1 base removed from V and 5 bases from J, the gap between germline ends came to 10 bases. Per germline, CDR1 LNHDA and CDR2 SQIVND (reference sequence). CDR3 in amino acids: CASSIGHAIDTQYF. The CDR3 nucleotides read TGTGCCAGTAGTATAGGCCACGCGATAGATACGCAGTATTTT.

The V gene is TRBV11-2, the J gene TRBJ2-5; the match to TRBD2 covers 9 bases. Germline CDR1 SGHAT, CDR2 FQNNGV. CDR3 length equals 18 residues. The J segment lost 5 bases and the V segment lost 0 bases, leaving 13 bases of the junction unmatched. The CDR3 DNA sequence: TGTGCCAGCAGCTTAGATAAGGTCGGCGGGAGGGCGCGGGAGACCCAGTACTTC. Its translation is CASSLDKVGGRARETQYF.

The CDR3 loop is CASSSGTGIYGYTF. The CDR3 coding sequence is TGTGCCAGCAGTTCCGGGACAGGGATCTATGGCTACACCTTC. The rearrangement links TRBV11-2 to TRBJ1-2; TRBD1 matches at 9 bases. The V segment lost 6 bases and the J segment 4 bases; nucleotides outside the gene matches: 6. The CDR3 extends over 14 amino acids. From germline, CDR1 is SGHAT and CDR2 FQNNGV.

This clone has a single count. This chain's CDR3 is CASKAGTGAYEQYF. The CDR3 nucleotides read TGTGCCAGCAAGGCCGGGACAGGGGCTTACGAGCAGTACTTC. The rearrangement links TRBV4-2 to TRBJ2-7; 10 bases are a match to TRBD1. J gave up 4 bases and V 7 bases, and 7 bases lay outside the gene matches. This CDR3 spans 14 amino acids. Germline CDR1 LGHNA, CDR2 YNFKEQ.

This chain connects TRBV7-9 to TRBJ2-3; TRBD1 matches 12 bases. Germline V gene sequence: CDR1 SEHNR, CDR2 FQNEAQ (reference sequence). The CDR3 contains 19 residues. With 5 bases clipped from V and 4 bases from J, the junction kept 16 bases outside the gene matches. This chain's CDR3 is CASSPGTGGARKGSDTQYF. The CDR3 DNA sequence: TGTGCCAGCAGCCCCGGGACAGGGGGCGCGAGGAAGGGGTCAGATACGCAGTATTTT.

This chain connects TRBV5-1 to TRBJ2-1; 7 positions agree with TRBD1. Germline V CDR1 and CDR2: SGHRS, YFSETQ. The CDR3 loop spans 17 amino acids. V shed 4 bases, J shed 0 bases, and the junction held 10 bases outside the gene matches. As DNA, the CDR3 is TGCGCCAGCAGCGGTGGGACAGCTACTAGCTCCTACAATGAGCAGTTCTTC. Amino acid sequence: CASSGGTATSSYNEQFF.

This clone has a single count. The sample holds other DNA sequences that translate to the same CDR3. The chain couples TRBV7-9 to TRBJ2-3; weak D call: TRBD2 (6 bases). This CDR3 comprises 15 residues. The V end lost 5 bases, the J end lost 2 bases, and 14 bases lay between the germline ends. The germline V gene encodes CDR1 SEHNR and CDR2 FQNEAQ (reference sequence). CDR3 sequence: CASSLGGFSTDTQYF. The CDR3, as DNA: TGTGCCAGCAGCCTCGGAGGGTTTTCCACAGATACGCAGTATTTT.